Each of the 20 T cell receptor beta chains below was sequenced from the same sample in a study of shared clonotypes between healthy human individuals. Produced via immunoSEQ multiplex PCR; TCRdb's table is partial and in-frame only. The table includes 700,000 or so clones, approximately 79% detected once. The sample was memory CD4+ T cells sorted from blood. The subset: CD45RA-negative fraction. The receptors here all came from a woman aged 30 to 39 in good health.

V and J are TRBV7-9 and TRBJ1-2; the D is unclear. V was pared by 1 base and J by 3 bases, with 24 bases between. The CDR3 length is 19 residues. Germline CDR1 SEHNR, CDR2 FQNEAQ (reference sequence). CDR3 region: CASSLGQHSDGELYYGYTF. CDR3 nucleotide sequence: TGTGCCAGCAGCTTAGGGCAGCATTCGGACGGAGAACTTTACTATGGCTACACCTTC.

With respect to this clone: This sample also contains other DNA sequences that code for the same CDR3. The rearrangement joins TRBV5-1 to TRBJ1-5; a weak D match, TRBD1 (5 bases). Germline lookup yields CDR1 SGHRS and CDR2 YFSETQ. V was clipped by 2 bases and J by 4 bases, with 10 bases between them. The CDR3 sequence is 14 residues long. CDR3 protein: CASSLTGGNQPQHF. The DNA of the CDR3 is TGCGCCAGCAGCTTAACAGGAGGGAATCAGCCCCAGCATTTT.

The chain uses TRBV5-1 and TRBJ1-1; D might be TRBD1 (5 bases). The V end lost 5 bases, the J end lost 5 bases, and 13 bases lay between the germline ends. The length of the CDR3 is 13 residues. Germline-derived CDR1 and CDR2 are SGHRS and YFSETQ. Here the CDR3 DNA reads TGCGCCAGCAGTGACAGCCGAGGGACTGAAGCTTTCTTT. Translated: CASSDSRGTEAFF.

The chain joins TRBV11-2 to TRBJ2-3; D may correspond to TRBD1 or TRBD2 (6 bases each). Germline V CDR1 and CDR2: SGHAT, FQNNGV. Trimming removed 2 bases at V and 4 bases at J, with 19 bases between. This CDR3 has 17 amino acids. The CDR3 sequence is CASSLPTGWEDADTQYF. As DNA, the CDR3 is TGTGCCAGCAGCTTACCAACAGGGTGGGAGGACGCAGATACGCAGTATTTT.

The CDR3 spells CASSGSDRVNTEAFF. CDR3 sequence (DNA): TGTGCCAGCTCAGGGTCAGACAGGGTGAACACTGAAGCTTTCTTT. J is TRBJ1-1 and V is TRBV18; the match to TRBD1 covers 7 bases. This CDR3 comprises 15 residues. Germline V gene sequence: CDR1 KGHSH, CDR2 LQKENI. The V segment lost 5 bases and the J segment 0 bases; nucleotides outside the gene matches: 6.

This chain uses TRBV19 with TRBJ2-5; a possible D gene is TRBD2 (5 bases). The DNA end is a closer match to TRBJ2-7, so the J assignment may be wrong. This CDR3 has 12 residues. The germline V gene encodes CDR1 LNHDA and CDR2 SQIVND (reference sequence). CDR3 sequence reads: CASSISGGEQYF. CDR3 nucleotide sequence: TGTGCCAGTAGTATCAGCGGAGGCGAGCAGTACTTC.

This chain links TRBV27 with TRBJ2-3; 11 bases are a match to TRBD2. The germline V gene encodes CDR1 MNHEY and CDR2 SMNVEV (reference sequence). The CDR3 spans 13 residues. Trimming at V came to 6 bases and at J to 11 bases, leaving 7 bases not matched to a gene. CDR3 nucleotide sequence: TGTGCCAGCAGCCCGACTAGCGGGGTAAGGCAGTATTTT. As protein: CASSPTSGVRQYF.

CDR3 DNA: TGCGCCAGCAGCTTGGATCCGGGGCCAGGAGCCTACACCTTC. It yields the protein CASSLDPGPGAYTF. The chain couples TRBV5-1 to TRBJ1-2; D possibly corresponds to TRBD1 (5 bases). The CDR3 consists of 14 residues. V dropped 0 bases and J dropped 10 bases, with 16 bases sitting between them. The germline V gene has CDR1 SGHRS and CDR2 YFSETQ.

This chain links TRBV6-5 with TRBJ1-2, with a tentative D call TRBD1 (5 bases). This CDR3 is built from 13 residues. The germline V gene encodes CDR1 MNHEY and CDR2 SVGAGI. V was trimmed by 2 bases and J by 5 bases, leaving 9 bases between them. The chain's CDR3 is CASSYGGRYGYTF. As DNA, the CDR3 is TGTGCCAGCAGTTACGGGGGACGGTATGGCTACACCTTC.

Written as DNA, the CDR3 is TGTGCCAGCAGCCCCGGTACGGCCTACAATGAGCAGTTCTTC. Amino acids: CASSPGTAYNEQFF. The V gene is TRBV28, the J gene TRBJ2-1; unclear D gene. From germline, CDR1 is MDHEN and CDR2 SYDVKM. Trimming pared 6 bases from V and 2 bases from J, leaving 11 bases between. The CDR3 length is 14 residues.

The chain has TRBV18 and TRBJ1-1, with 7 bases lining up with TRBD1. Germline V gives CDR1 KGHSH, CDR2 LQKENI. J gave up 5 bases and V 3 bases, and 6 bases lay outside the gene matches. The CDR3 runs to 14 residues. The CDR3 is CASSPPGQRTEAFF. In DNA, the CDR3 is TGTGCCAGCTCACCTCCGGGACAGAGGACTGAAGCTTTCTTT.

The CDR3 protein is CASSVVPVGADTQYF. CDR3 nucleotide sequence: TGTGCCAGCAGCGTAGTCCCAGTGGGGGCAGATACGCAGTATTTT. V usage is TRBV9 and J usage is TRBJ2-3, with D perhaps being TRBD1 or TRBD2 (5 bases each). Trimming cost V 0 bases and J 4 bases, with 12 bases left between them. Germline assignment: CDR1 SGDLS and CDR2 YYNGEE. This CDR3 has 15 residues.

In its sample, this clone was seen a few times. V gene TRBV7-9 combines with J gene TRBJ1-1; 7 nucleotides align to TRBD1. The CDR3 has 12 residues. Germline V gene data show CDR1 as SEHNR and CDR2 as FQNEAQ (reference sequence). Unmatched junction bases numbered 4, after V lost 5 bases and J lost 7 bases. The CDR3: CASSNRDSEAFF. DNA for the CDR3: TGTGCCAGCAGCAACCGGGACAGTGAAGCTTTCTTT.

This clone was counted a single time. This rearrangement joins TRBV18 to TRBJ2-1; D gene unclear. Germline CDR1 KGHSH, CDR2 LQKENI. The CDR3 sequence is 12 residues long. V lost 2 bases to trimming and J lost 6 bases, with 5 bases between them. The DNA of the CDR3 is TGTGCCAGCTCACCATCGACCAATGAGCAGTTCTTC. Translated, it gives CASSPSTNEQFF. Using reference TRBV18 and TRBJ2-1 for the parts outside the CDR3, the full variable domain is NAGVMQNPRHLVRRRGQEARLRCSPMKGHSHVYWYRQLPEEGLKFMVYLQKENIIDESGMPKERFSAEFPKEGPSILRIQQVVRGDSAAYFCASSPSTNEQFFGPGTRLTVL.

This clone was detected once. The chain links TRBV13 to TRBJ2-3; TRBD2 might be the D (6 bases). This CDR3 spans 14 amino acids. CDR1 and CDR2 (germline): PRHDT, FYEKMQ (reference sequence). V was cut by 10 bases and J by 2 bases, with 16 bases left in between. The CDR3 reads CATRRGGNTDTQYF. The CDR3 bases are TGTGCCACGAGAAGGGGAGGTAACACAGATACGCAGTATTTT.

V is TRBV15 and J is TRBJ1-2; D gene uncertain. Between the trimmed V and J ends, which lost 0 bases and 8 bases, there was a span of 16 bases. CDR3 length: 15 residues. Germline CDR1 LNHNV, CDR2 YYDKDF (reference sequence). CDR3 coding DNA: TGTGCCACCAGCAGAGATGGGCACGGGCCCGGAGGCTACACCTTC. This translates into CATSRDGHGPGGYTF.

The chain combines TRBV5-1 with TRBJ2-1; the D is unclear. The CDR3 spans 14 residues. Germline V gene data show CDR1 as SGHRS and CDR2 as YFSETQ. Trimming cost V 2 bases and J 6 bases, with 12 bases left between them. This chain's CDR3 is CASSLSSTTNEQFF. In nucleotides, the CDR3 is TGCGCCAGCAGCTTATCATCCACCACCAATGAGCAGTTCTTC.

The J gene is TRBJ1-5, the V gene TRBV7-9, with D unresolved. The CDR3 is 14 residues long. Between the trimmed V and J ends, which lost 0 bases and 3 bases, there was a span of 6 bases. Germline lookup yields CDR1 SEHNR and CDR2 FQNEAQ (reference sequence). CDR3 nucleotides: TGTGCCAGCAGCTTAGCTACGGACAATCAGCCCCAGCATTTT. It is translated as CASSLATDNQPQHF. Full variable domain (remainder filled in from reference TRBV7-9 and TRBJ1-5): DTGVSQNPRHKITKRGQNVTFRCDPISEHNRLYWYRQTLGQGPEFLTYFQNEAQLEKSRLLSDRFSAERPKGSFSTLEIQRTEQGDSAMYLCASSLATDNQPQHFGDGTRLSIL.

This rearrangement joins TRBV27 to TRBJ2-7, with D possibly TRBD1 on 5 matching bases. V was shortened by 6 bases and J by 5 bases, with 14 bases between the two germline ends. The germline CDR1 and CDR2 sequences are MNHEY and SMNVEV (reference sequence). CDR3 length equals 13 residues. The CDR3 spells CASRQWSRDEQYF. The CDR3 nucleotides read TGTGCCAGCAGGCAGTGGTCCAGGGACGAGCAGTACTTC.

The V gene is TRBV5-6, the J gene TRBJ1-1, with unresolved D. Trimming shortened V by 2 bases and J by 5 bases, and 13 bases separated the two germline ends. This CDR3 is built from 14 residues. Germline CDR1 reads SGHDT; CDR2 reads YYEEEE. The CDR3 loop is CASSFKGAPTEAFF. Written as DNA, the CDR3 is TGTGCCAGCAGCTTTAAAGGCGCCCCTACTGAAGCTTTCTTT.